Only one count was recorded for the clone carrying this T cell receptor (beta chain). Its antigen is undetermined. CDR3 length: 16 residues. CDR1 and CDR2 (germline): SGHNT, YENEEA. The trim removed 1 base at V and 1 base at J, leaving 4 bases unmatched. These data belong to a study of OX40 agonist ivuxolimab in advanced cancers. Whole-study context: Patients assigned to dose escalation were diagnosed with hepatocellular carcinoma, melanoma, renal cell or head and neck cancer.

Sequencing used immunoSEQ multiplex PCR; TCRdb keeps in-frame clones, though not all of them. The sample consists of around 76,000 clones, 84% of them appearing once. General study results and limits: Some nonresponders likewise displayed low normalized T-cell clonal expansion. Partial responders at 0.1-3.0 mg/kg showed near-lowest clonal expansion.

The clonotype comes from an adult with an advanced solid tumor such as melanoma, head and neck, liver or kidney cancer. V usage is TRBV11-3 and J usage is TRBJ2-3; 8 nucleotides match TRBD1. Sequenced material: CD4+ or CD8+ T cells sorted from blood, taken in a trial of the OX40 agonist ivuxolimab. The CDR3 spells CASSLGGTGRTDTQYF. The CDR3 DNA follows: TGTGCCAGCAGCTTAGGCGGGACAGGACGCACAGATACGCAGTATTTT.